One and the same sample provided the 27 T cell receptor beta chains below, sequenced in a study of tissue T cells after allogeneic stem cell transplantation. Noted time point: mouse harvest day 7 after allogeneic transplant. Mouse grafts combined 10^7 T-cell-depleted bone marrow cells with 10^6 splenic CD5+ T cells. Clones were read by immunoSEQ multiplex PCR, and TCRdb kept only the in-frame ones, dropping some. The sample lists around 6,000 clones, 45% to 50% seen once, with 2.5% to 3.5% in the top ten. What was sequenced was skin. These receptors all come from a female BALB/c mouse given C57BL/6 T cells with graft-versus-host disease after an allogeneic hematopoietic cell transplant.

Details on this clone: These gene names are mouse names. This chain's CDR3 is CASSLLGETLYF. The DNA read from the CDR3 is TGTGCCAGCTCTCTCCTGGGAGAAACGCTGTAT. The chain links TRBV12-1 to TRBJ2-3; D might be TRBD2 (5 bases). Sequencing ends 1 residue short of the CDR3 end; the germline J gene provides the rest. The CDR3 is 12 residues long. Trimming took off 0 bases at V and 5 bases at J, with 5 bases between the two ends. Looked up from germline, CDR1 is SGHSN and CDR2 is HYEKVE.

In the case of this clone: Genes and germline come from the mouse. The observed sequence ends 1 residue before the CDR3 terminus, with the missing tail filled in from the germline J gene. The chain recombines TRBV13-2 with TRBJ2-4; D ambiguous. This CDR3 has 14 amino acids. V shed 2 bases and J shed 0 bases, with 7 bases lying between them. Germline V gene lookup returns CDR1 NNHNN and CDR2 SYGAGS (reference sequence). CDR3: CASGEGSSQNTLYF. CDR3 DNA (partial): TGTGCCAGCGGTGAAGGCAGTAGTCAAAACACCTTGTAC.

With regard to this clone: Gene names are the mouse ones. The read stops 1 residue short of the end of the CDR3; the missing end is completed from the germline J gene. The gene calls are TRBV4 and TRBJ1-1, with no clear D. Trimming cost V 4 bases and J 0 bases, with 6 bases left between them. Germline-derived CDR1 and CDR2 are LGHDT and YNNKQL (reference sequence). CDR3 length: 13 amino acids. The chain's CDR3 is CASSSSANTEVFF. The CDR3 bases that were read are TGTGCCAGCAGCTCCAGTGCAAACACAGAAGTCTTC.

This clone was counted only a few times. Genes and germline are mouse. The missing CDR3 end, 1 residue past where the read stops, is filled in from the germline J gene. The chain carries TRBV26 and TRBJ1-3, with 8 bases fitting TRBD1. J lost 4 bases, V lost 4 bases, and 3 bases had no gene match. Germline V gene lookup returns CDR1 KGHPV and CDR2 FQNQEV (reference sequence). The CDR3 length is 14 residues. The sequenced part of the CDR3 DNA is TGTGCCAGCAGTCAGACAGGGGTGGGAAATACGCTCTAT. Protein product: CASSQTGVGNTLY. The CDR3 in its entirety is CASSQTGVGNTLYF.

This clone was counted a few times. Any gene name here is a mouse gene name. The read is 1 residue too short to cover the CDR3 end, so that end is filled in from the germline J gene. The rearrangement uses TRBV26 and TRBJ1-3; tentatively, D is TRBD1 (5 bases). Trimming removed 3 bases at V and 0 bases at J, with 9 bases between. The CDR3 is 15 residues long. Germline CDR1 and CDR2: KGHPV and FQNQEV (reference sequence). The sequenced CDR3 bases are TGTGCCAGCAGTCTTGGGGGGTTTTCTGGAAATACGCTCTAT. It is translated as CASSLGGFSGNTLY. The CDR3, in full, reads CASSLGGFSGNTLYF. The full variable domain, its missing parts supplied by reference TRBV26 and TRBJ1-3, is NSKVIQTPRYLVKGQGQKAKMRCIPEKGHPVVFWYQQNKNNEFKFLINFQNQEVLQQIDMTEKRFSAECPSNSPCSLEIQSSEAGDSALYLCASSLGGFSGNTLYFGEGSRLIVV.

Comments on this clone: Any gene name here is a mouse gene name. The CDR3 end is not reached by the read, which stops 1 residue before it; the germline J gene fills it in. The sample has other DNA sequences that encode this CDR3 too. The chain has TRBV16 and TRBJ2-3; D not certain. In germline, CDR1 is SGHSA, CDR2 FRNQAP. The CDR3 totals 13 residues. The V and J ends lost 1 base and 1 base respectively, with 3 bases between them. The part of the CDR3 DNA that was read is TGTGCAAGCAGCTTAGGAGGTGCAGAAACGCTGTAT. This sequence encodes CASSLGGAETLY. Given in full, the CDR3 is CASSLGGAETLYF.

This clone turned up a few times. Gene names refer to mouse genes. CDR3 protein: CSSSQSGWGGDTQYF. The sequenced part of the CDR3 DNA is TGCTCCAGCAGTCAATCGGGCTGGGGGGGAGACACCCAGTAC. This chain links TRBV23 with TRBJ2-5; the table's D call, TRBD2, has no DNA check behind it. The read gets to within 1 residue of the CDR3 end, and the germline J gene fills in the rest. The germline CDR1 and CDR2 sequences are KGHTA and FQNQQP. The CDR3 loop spans 15 amino acids.

This clone was seen only a few times. Gene labels here are mouse ones. The read terminates 1 residue before the CDR3 end, so the remaining end is supplied by the germline J gene. V and J are TRBV13-2 and TRBJ2-7; 11 nucleotides line up with TRBD2. This CDR3 spans 16 amino acids. V lost 2 bases, J lost 0 bases, and 4 bases stayed unmatched. Per germline, CDR1 NNHNN and CDR2 SYGAGS (reference sequence). The CDR3 here is CASGEPLGGRSYEQYF. The CDR3 bases that were read are TGTGCCAGCGGTGAGCCACTGGGGGGGCGCTCCTATGAACAGTAC.

This clone was picked up one time. Germline and genes: mouse. The DNA ends 1 residue before the CDR3 does, and the rest of the CDR3 is filled in from the germline J gene. The J gene is TRBJ2-4, the V gene TRBV12-2, with D unclear. Trimming stripped 3 bases from V and 0 bases from J, with 3 bases between. From germline, CDR1 is SGHLS and CDR2 HYDKME. The CDR3 spans 12 residues. The CDR3 bases that were read are TGTGCCAGCTCTGTTAGTCAAAACACCTTGTAC. It encodes CASSVSQNTLY. The whole CDR3 reads CASSVSQNTLYF. Supplemented by reference TRBV12-2 and TRBJ2-4, the full variable domain reads NSGVVQSPRYIIKGKGERSILKCIPISGHLSVAWYQQTQGQELKFFIQHYDKMERDKGNLPSRFSVQQFDDYHSEMNMSALELEDSAVYFCASSVSQNTLYFGAGTRLSVL.

A word on this clone: Germline and genes here are mouse. The read comes to an end 1 residue before the CDR3 does, leaving the germline J gene to fill in the end. The chain carries TRBV26 and TRBJ2-2, with 10 bases that match TRBD1. Looked up from germline, CDR1 is KGHPV and CDR2 is FQNQEV (reference sequence). Losses at the gene ends were 6 bases for V and 1 base for J; bases not matched to a gene: 2. The CDR3 is made up of 15 amino acids. The sequenced CDR3 bases are TGTGCCAGCAGCCGGGACAGGGGAAACACCGGGCAGCTCTAC. Translating it yields CASSRDRGNTGQLY. The complete CDR3 sequence is CASSRDRGNTGQLYF.

As for this clone: The genes are named according to mouse. Read data end 1 residue before the CDR3 end; the end is taken from the germline J gene. The chain recombines TRBV3 with TRBJ2-3, with D perhaps matching TRBD2 (7 bases). V shed 2 bases and J shed 1 base, with 10 bases lying between them. This CDR3 has 15 amino acids. Germline CDR1 SNHLY, CDR2 FYNGKV (reference sequence). The CDR3 bases that were read are TGTGCCAGCAGCTTACTGGGGGCAGGTGCAGAAACGCTGTAT. Amino acid sequence: CASSLLGAGAETLY. The CDR3 as a whole reads CASSLLGAGAETLYF.

This clone is classed as medium-sized. Mouse names are used for the genes. Sequencing ends 1 residue short of the CDR3 end; the germline J gene provides the rest. The J gene is TRBJ2-4, the V gene TRBV26, with D possibly matching TRBD1 (6 bases). Trimming took off 2 bases at V and 1 base at J, with 7 bases between the two ends. Germline loops: CDR1 KGHPV, CDR2 FQNQEV (reference sequence). The CDR3 contains 14 residues. Incomplete CDR3 DNA: TGTGCCAGCAGTCTGCCAGGGGGTCAAAACACCTTGTAC. Translation: CASSLPGGQNTLY. The whole CDR3 region reads CASSLPGGQNTLYF.

The table lists this clone with a few counts. The genes and germline here are from mouse. The read ends 1 residue early relative to the CDR3; the germline J gene fills the gap. The rearrangement joins TRBV26 to TRBJ2-5, with TRBD2 as a possible D gene (6 bases). V shed 4 bases and J shed 2 bases, with 10 bases lying between them. The CDR3 length is 14 residues. Per the germline V gene, CDR1 is KGHPV and CDR2 is FQNQEV (reference sequence). CDR3: CASSPPGLQDTQYF. CDR3 DNA, as far as it was read: TGTGCCAGCAGTCCTCCGGGACTCCAAGACACCCAGTAC.

This clone was picked up a small number of times. Here the gene names and germline are mouse. The read stops 1 residue short of the end of the CDR3; the missing end is completed from the germline J gene. The chain is built from TRBV23 and TRBJ2-7; the table's D gene call, TRBD1, was not cross checked with the DNA. The CDR3 is 15 amino acids. Germline lookup yields CDR1 KGHTA and CDR2 FQNQQP. The CDR3 sequence: CSSSQFRDRGYEQYF. The sequenced part of the CDR3 DNA is TGCTCCAGCAGTCAATTCCGGGACAGGGGCTATGAACAGTAC.

About this clone itself: Gene names and germline refer to mouse. The CDR3 end lies 1 residue beyond the end of the read and is filled in from the germline J gene. The gene calls are TRBV2 and TRBJ2-1; 9 nucleotides agree with TRBD2. The V and J ends lost 3 bases and 6 bases, in that order; junction bases with no gene match: 6. This CDR3 comprises 15 residues. CDR1 LGHNA and CDR2 YSYQKL come from the germline V gene. CDR3: CASSQETGGSAEQFF. The sequenced part of the CDR3 DNA is TGTGCCAGCAGCCAGGAAACTGGGGGGAGTGCTGAGCAGTTC.

On this clone itself: The germline and genes are mouse ones. The read ends 1 residue before the CDR3 terminus; that terminus is restored from the germline J gene. The chain carries TRBV26 and TRBJ2-2, with 7 bases that match TRBD2. Germline loops: CDR1 KGHPV, CDR2 FQNQEV (reference sequence). V was pared by 3 bases and J by 0 bases, with 1 base of the junction left unmatched. This CDR3 spans 15 amino acids. The DNA read from the CDR3 is TGTGCCAGCAGTCTATGGGGGGCAAACACCGGGCAGCTCTAC. The encoded protein is CASSLWGANTGQLY. Given in full, the CDR3 is CASSLWGANTGQLYF.

This clone was observed a handful of times. Each gene name is a mouse one. The read ends 1 residue before the CDR3 terminus; that terminus is restored from the germline J gene. The chain links TRBV26 to TRBJ2-4; 10 bases are a match to TRBD2. Looked up from germline, CDR1 is KGHPV and CDR2 is FQNQEV (reference sequence). CDR3 length equals 14 residues. The ends lost 4 bases at V and 3 bases at J; junction bases unmatched: 1. The CDR3 sequence is CASSPLGGQNTLYF. The sequenced CDR3 bases are TGTGCCAGCAGTCCACTGGGGGGGCAAAACACCTTGTAC. Supplemented by reference TRBV26 and TRBJ2-4, the full variable domain reads NSKVIQTPRYLVKGQGQKAKMRCIPEKGHPVVFWYQQNKNNEFKFLINFQNQEVLQQIDMTEKRFSAECPSNSPCSLEIQSSEAGDSALYLCASSPLGGQNTLYFGAGTRLSVL.

The table lists this clone with a few counts. These gene names are mouse names. Read sequence stops 1 residue before the CDR3 end, and the germline J gene provides the missing end. Other DNA sequences from this sample encode an identical CDR3 as well. The chain has TRBV3 and TRBJ1-3, with D perhaps TRBD1 (5 bases). CDR1 SNHLY and CDR2 FYNGKV come from the germline V gene (reference sequence). V dropped 4 bases and J dropped 1 base, with 8 bases sitting between them. This CDR3 region has 14 residues. CDR3 in amino acids: CASSSQGSGNTLYF. CDR3 bases read: TGTGCCAGCAGCTCTCAGGGATCTGGAAATACGCTCTAT.

As to this clone: The genes and germline here are from mouse. This chain's CDR3 is CASSDWGARGAETLYF. CDR3 bases read: TGTGCCAGCTCTGACTGGGGGGCGAGGGGTGCAGAAACGCTGTAT. The chain has TRBV12-2 and TRBJ2-3; 10 bases map to TRBD2. The read ends 1 residue shy of where the CDR3 ends; the end is completed using the germline J gene. The CDR3 is made up of 16 amino acids. J lost 1 base, V lost 3 bases, and 6 bases had no gene match. Germline-derived CDR1 and CDR2 are SGHLS and HYDKME.

About this clone: Gene names are the mouse ones. Coverage ceases 1 residue before the CDR3 finishes, and the germline J gene fills in the end. V gene TRBV26 combines with J gene TRBJ1-3; TRBD1 agrees at 9 bases. The germline V gene encodes CDR1 KGHPV and CDR2 FQNQEV (reference sequence). V was pared by 3 bases and J by 4 bases, with 4 bases of the junction left unmatched. The CDR3 is made up of 15 amino acids. The CDR3 is CASSLTGGRGNTLYF. The CDR3 DNA, read in part, is TGTGCCAGCAGTCTAACAGGGGGCAGGGGAAATACGCTCTAT.

Worth noting for this clone: The gene names here belong to mouse. The sequenced fragment ends 1 residue before the CDR3 boundary, so the rest is inferred from the germline J gene. This chain uses TRBV12-2 with TRBJ2-1; TRBD2 aligns across 9 bases. With V trimmed by 4 bases and J by 3 bases, 9 bases remained unmatched. Looked up from germline, CDR1 is SGHLS and CDR2 is HYDKME. This CDR3 region has 16 residues. The CDR3 loop reads CASSPTGGRGYAEQFF. The part of the CDR3 DNA that was read is TGTGCCAGCTCCCCTACTGGGGGGCGGGGCTATGCTGAGCAGTTC.

The sample holds a few counts of this clone. Gene names are the mouse ones. The CDR3 end is not reached by the read, which stops 1 residue before it; the germline J gene fills it in. The chain couples TRBV16 to TRBJ1-4; no reliable D call. V was pared by 0 bases and J by 0 bases, with 2 bases between. Germline CDR1 SGHSA, CDR2 FRNQAP. CDR3 length: 14 amino acids. The chain's CDR3 is CASSLEVSNERLFF. Partial CDR3 DNA: TGTGCAAGCAGCTTAGAAGTTTCCAACGAAAGATTATTT.

With respect to this clone: Mouse names are used for the genes. The part of the CDR3 DNA that was read is TGTGCCAGCAGCCCCGGGGGCCAAAACACCTTGTAC. This sequence encodes CASSPGGQNTLY. The CDR3 reads in full as CASSPGGQNTLYF. The rearrangement uses TRBV3 and TRBJ2-4; D possibly uses TRBD1 or TRBD2 (6 bases each). The sequence runs out 1 residue before the end of the CDR3; the remainder is reconstructed from the germline J gene. The V and J ends lost 5 bases and 3 bases respectively, with 9 bases between them. The CDR3 contains 13 residues. The germline CDR1 and CDR2 sequences are SNHLY and FYNGKV (reference sequence).

This clone was detected a few times. Mouse germline and gene names are used. Partial CDR3 DNA: TGTGCCAGCAGTCTGCGCAGATATGAACAGTAC. As protein: CASSLRRYEQY. The whole CDR3 reads CASSLRRYEQYF. The chain uses TRBV26 and TRBJ2-7; D is unclear. The read ends 1 residue early relative to the CDR3; the germline J gene fills the gap. CDR3 length: 12 amino acids. Germline loops: CDR1 KGHPV, CDR2 FQNQEV (reference sequence). The V end was cut by 2 bases, the J end by 4 bases, with 6 bases between. Complete variable domain (other parts from reference TRBV26 and TRBJ2-7): NSKVIQTPRYLVKGQGQKAKMRCIPEKGHPVVFWYQQNKNNEFKFLINFQNQEVLQQIDMTEKRFSAECPSNSPCSLEIQSSEAGDSALYLCASSLRRYEQYFGPGTRLTVL.

A few counts support this clone. Gene names refer to mouse genes. The covered CDR3 bases are TGTGCCAGCAGCTCGACAGGGAACTCCGACTACACC. Translation gives CASSSTGNSDYT. The CDR3 in full is CASSSTGNSDYTF. This chain links TRBV3 with TRBJ1-2, with 7 bases fitting TRBD1. The read comes to an end 1 residue before the CDR3 does, leaving the germline J gene to fill in the end. The V gene's germline CDR1 is SNHLY and CDR2 FYNGKV (reference sequence). This CDR3 comprises 13 residues. J was trimmed by 2 bases and V by 4 bases; bases with no gene match: 1. The full variable domain, completed using reference TRBV3 and TRBJ1-2, is GPKVLQIPSHQIIDMGQMVTLNCDPVSNHLYFYWYKQILGQQMEFLVNFYNGKVMEKSKLFKDQFSVERPDGSYFTLKIQPTALEDSAVYFCASSSTGNSDYTFGSGTRLLVI.

Regarding this clone: Gene labels here are mouse ones. Coverage ceases 1 residue before the CDR3 finishes, and the germline J gene fills in the end. The V gene is TRBV26, the J gene TRBJ2-7, with a possible D match to TRBD2 (6 bases). Trimming stripped 5 bases from V and 0 bases from J, with 8 bases between. The CDR3 is 13 residues long. CDR1 is KGHPV, CDR2 FQNQEV, per germline (reference sequence). The CDR3 is CASSTGSSYEQYF. The covered CDR3 bases are TGTGCCAGCAGTACTGGGAGCTCCTATGAACAGTAC.

There are a few counts of this clone. The genes are named according to mouse. The CDR3 goes on 1 residue after the read ends, and that part is filled in from the germline J gene. The V gene is TRBV19, the J gene TRBJ1-4; D ambiguous. The ends were cut back, 0 bases at V and 3 bases at J, with 9 bases in the middle. This CDR3 has 15 amino acids. Germline assignment: CDR1 FNHDT and CDR2 SITEND (reference sequence). The DNA read from the CDR3 is TGTGCCAGCAGTATAGGCAGGAGAGCCAACGAAAGATTATTT. This codes for CASSIGRRANERLF. The full CDR3 reads CASSIGRRANERLFF.